The rows below give T cell receptor beta chains drawn from one sample of a study of T cells in Graves' hyperthyroidism and ophthalmopathy. In TCRdb, the multiplex PCR reads were re-called with MiXCR into one record per CDR3 protein. The sample has 550,000 to 800,000 distinct CDR3 sequences, 15% to 20% seen once; the top ten hold around 16%. Sequenced sample: blood. The receptors derive from a man in his forties or fifties with Graves' hyperthyroidism. Each CDR3 is given with its conserved first and last residue. D genes are given only for firm matches. A clone size is listed for some rows: how often the clone was seen (once, few, many), or a class if it is expanded.

-	TRBV6-1	-	TRBJ2-7	CASRDYKESYEQYF	TGTGCCAGCAGGGATTATAAGGAGTCCTACGAGCAGTACTTC
TRBD2	TRBV6-1	-	TRBJ2-3	CASSEPTSGVTDTQYF	TGTGCCAGCAGTGAACCCACTAGCGGGGTCACAGATACGCAGTATTTT
-	TRBV28	-	TRBJ1-1	CASSFGSEGAFF	TGTGCCAGCAGTTTTGGCAGCGAGGGAGCTTTCTTT
TRBD1	TRBV6-1	-	TRBJ1-5	CASSAGTGGNGNQPQHF	TGTGCCAGCAGTGCGGGGACAGGGGGCAATGGCAATCAGCCCCAGCATTTT
TRBD1	TRBV12-5	-	TRBJ1-5	CASAPDRGSQPQHF	TGTGCTAGTGCACCGGACAGGGGCAGTCAGCCCCAGCATTTT
-	TRBV6-1	few	TRBJ2-5	CASESSVIGEYQETQYF	TGTGCCAGCGAGAGCAGTGTTATAGGGGAATACCAAGAGACCCAGTACTTC
TRBD1	TRBV4-1	-	TRBJ1-1	CASSLDRGATGTEAFF	TGCGCCAGCAGCCTGGACAGGGGTGCGACGGGCACTGAAGCTTTCTTT
TRBD2	TRBV7-8	few	TRBJ2-3	CASSLLGEGSTDTQYF	TGTGCCAGCAGCTTATTAGGGGAGGGGAGCACAGATACGCAGTATTTT
-	TRBV2	many	TRBJ2-3	CASSERGLRTDTQYF	TGTGCCAGCAGTGAACGGGGACTCCGCACAGATACGCAGTATTTT
-	TRBV24-1	few	TRBJ2-2	CATSDLSAATTGELFF	TGTGCCACCAGTGATTTGTCGGCGGCGACCACCGGGGAGCTGTTTTTT
-	TRBV25-1	-	TRBJ1-2	CASSTLGHAADGYTF	TGTGCCAGCAGTACGCTAGGACACGCTGCTGATGGCTACACCTTC
TRBD2	TRBV30	few	TRBJ2-7	CAWTPGGLAGLYEQYF	TGTGCCTGGACCCCCGGAGGACTAGCGGGGCTCTACGAGCAGTACTTC
-	TRBV12-3/TRBV12-4	many	TRBJ2-7	CASNPTRDSAYEQYF	TGTGCCAGCAATCCCACCCGGGACTCCGCCTACGAGCAGTACTTC
-	TRBV12-3/TRBV12-4	few	TRBJ1-1	CASSPDARLNTEALF	TGTGCCAGCAGCCCCGACGCCAGACTGAACACTGAAGCTCTCTTT
-	TRBV12-3/TRBV12-4	many	TRBJ2-6	CASTSKYRSGANVLTF	TGTGCCAGCACCTCAAAATACAGATCTGGGGCCAACGTCCTGACTTTC
TRBD2	TRBV11-2	few	TRBJ2-1	CASSSSDSGGSYNEQFF	TGTGCCAGCAGCTCCAGTGACAGCGGGGGCTCCTACAATGAGCAGTTCTTC
-	TRBV24-1	-	TRBJ2-2	CASRPSTTGELFF	TGTGCCAGCAGGCCGTCGACTACCGGGGAGCTGTTTTTT
-	TRBV28	many	TRBJ1-5	CASRDEDQPQHF	TGTGCCAGCAGAGACGAAGATCAGCCCCAGCATTTT
TRBD2	TRBV6-1	-	TRBJ2-7	CASSGAGVYEQYF	TGTGCCAGCAGTGGCGCGGGAGTCTACGAGCAGTACTTC
TRBD1	TRBV12-3/TRBV12-4	-	TRBJ1-1	CASSSRTGENTEAFF	TGTGCCAGCAGTTCCAGGACAGGGGAGAACACTGAAGCTTTCTTT
TRBD1	TRBV28	few	TRBJ2-3	CASKGAPDTQYF	TGTGCCAGCAAGGGGGCCCCAGATACGCAGTATTTT
-	TRBV20-1	-	TRBJ2-2	CSASKGAGTGELFF	TGCAGTGCTAGTAAGGGAGCGGGCACCGGGGAGCTGTTTTTT
TRBD1	TRBV2	many	TRBJ1-6	CASRQGAFNSPLHF	TGTGCCAGCAGACAGGGGGCTTTTAATTCACCCCTCCACTTT
TRBD1	TRBV5-1	-	TRBJ1-1	CASSRSGDREAFF	TGCGCCAGCAGCCGATCCGGGGACAGGGAAGCTTTCTTT
TRBD2	TRBV27	-	TRBJ2-1	CASSPPSSGSSYNEQFF	TGTGCCAGCAGTCCACCATCTAGCGGGTCCTCCTACAATGAGCAGTTCTTC
-	TRBV29-1	many	TRBJ2-7	CSVGGTYEQYF	TGCAGCGTTGGCGGGACCTACGAGCAGTACTTC
-	TRBV7-3	-	TRBJ2-1	CASSLGQGHRNEQFF	TGTGCCAGCAGCTTAGGCCAGGGACACCGAAATGAGCAGTTCTTC
-	TRBV13	many	TRBJ2-1	CASSLKRLRTNEQFF	TGTGCCAGCAGCTTAAAGAGACTGCGGACCAATGAGCAGTTCTTC
-	TRBV7-8	few	TRBJ2-1	CASSVGTGYNEQFF	TGTGCCAGCAGCGTCGGGACCGGGTACAATGAGCAGTTCTTC
TRBD1	TRBV27	-	TRBJ1-6	CASSSGGESSPLHF	TGTGCCAGCAGTTCAGGGGGGGAGAGCTCACCCCTCCACTTT
TRBD1	TRBV29-1	-	TRBJ1-2	CSVEVGTGNYGYTF	TGCAGCGTTGAAGTGGGGACAGGGAACTATGGCTACACCTTC
-	TRBV10-1	-	TRBJ2-2	CASGQQTGELFF	TGCGCCAGCGGGCAACAAACCGGGGAGCTGTTTTTT
-	TRBV28	many	TRBJ2-7	CASKSHRVPYEQYF	TGTGCCAGCAAATCACACAGGGTTCCCTACGAGCAGTACTTC
-	TRBV7-8	many	TRBJ2-3	CASSRGFTDTQYF	TGTGCCAGCAGCCGAGGCTTCACAGATACGCAGTATTTT
-	TRBV5-4	-	TRBJ2-7	CASSRGAGASEQYF	TGTGCCAGCAGCCGGGGGGCAGGGGCTAGCGAGCAGTACTTC
TRBD2	TRBV6-1	many	TRBJ2-1	CASSGAGTSGLNEQFF	TGTGCCAGCAGTGGGGCCGGGACTAGCGGGTTGAATGAGCAGTTCTTC
-	TRBV25-1	-	TRBJ2-1	CASLGAGNEQFF	TGTGCCTCTCTCGGGGCAGGTAATGAGCAGTTCTTC